This TCR beta chain originates from a study of blood T cell repertoires in COVID-19. Generated by immunoSEQ multiplex PCR, the TCRdb table keeps only in-frame clones and is missing some. The sample holds under 200,000 clones, roughly 82% seen once. Trimming cost V 6 bases and J 0 bases; bases outside gene matches: 16. CDR3 length: 20 amino acids. From germline, CDR1 is MNHEY and CDR2 SMNVEV (reference sequence). Sequencing was performed on peripheral blood. The chain employs TRBV27 and TRBJ2-6; 8 bases match TRBD1. The receptor's source is a woman aged 25 to 39 with acute or convalescent COVID-19. The CDR3 sequence is CASSTGAWTGTLSGANVLTF. CDR3 DNA sequence: TGTGCCAGCAGCACCGGAGCCTGGACAGGGACCCTCTCTGGGGCCAACGTCCTGACTTTC.